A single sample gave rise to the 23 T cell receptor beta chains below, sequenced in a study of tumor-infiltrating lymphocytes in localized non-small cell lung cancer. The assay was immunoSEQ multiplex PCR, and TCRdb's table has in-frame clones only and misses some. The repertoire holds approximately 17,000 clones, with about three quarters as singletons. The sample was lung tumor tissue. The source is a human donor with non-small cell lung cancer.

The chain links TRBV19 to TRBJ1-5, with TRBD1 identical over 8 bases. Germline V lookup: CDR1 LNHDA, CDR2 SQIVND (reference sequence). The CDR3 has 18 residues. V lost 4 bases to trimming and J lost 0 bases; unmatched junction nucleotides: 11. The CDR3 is CASSTPGTGQYSNQPQHF. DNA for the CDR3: TGTGCCAGTAGTACCCCAGGGACAGGTCAATATAGCAATCAGCCCCAGCATTTT.

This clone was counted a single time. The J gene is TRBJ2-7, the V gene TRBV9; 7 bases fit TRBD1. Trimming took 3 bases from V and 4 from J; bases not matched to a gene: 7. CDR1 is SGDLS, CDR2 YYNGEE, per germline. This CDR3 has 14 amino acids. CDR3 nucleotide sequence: TGTGCCAGCAGCGCACGAGACAGGGCTTACGAGCAGTACTTC. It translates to CASSARDRAYEQYF.

The CDR3 DNA reads TGTGCCAGCAGCTTTTCCGGGACAGGGAGGCGGAGTGAAAAACTGTTTTTT. It is translated as CASSFSGTGRRSEKLFF. The rearrangement links TRBV7-9 to TRBJ1-4, with 9 bases aligning to TRBD1. Germline V lookup: CDR1 SEHNR, CDR2 FQNEAQ (reference sequence). The CDR3 is 17 amino acids. Trimming cost V 3 bases and J 7 bases; bases outside gene matches: 12.

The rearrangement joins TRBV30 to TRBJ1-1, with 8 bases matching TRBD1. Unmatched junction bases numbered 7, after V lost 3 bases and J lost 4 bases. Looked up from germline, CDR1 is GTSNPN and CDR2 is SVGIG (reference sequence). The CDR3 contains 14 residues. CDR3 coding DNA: TGTGCCTGGAGAAACAGGGGGAAGTTCACTGAAGCTTTCTTT. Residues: CAWRNRGKFTEAFF.

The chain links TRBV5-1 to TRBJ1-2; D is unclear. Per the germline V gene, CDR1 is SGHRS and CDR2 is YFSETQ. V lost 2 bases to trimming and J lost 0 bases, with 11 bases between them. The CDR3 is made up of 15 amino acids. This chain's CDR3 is CASSFETGANYGYTF. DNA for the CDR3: TGCGCCAGCAGCTTCGAAACGGGAGCTAACTATGGCTACACCTTC. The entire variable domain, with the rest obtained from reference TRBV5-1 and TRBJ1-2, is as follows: KAGVTQTPRYLIKTRGQQVTLSCSPISGHRSVSWYQQTPGQGLQFLFEYFSETQRNKGNFPGRFSGRQFSNSRSEMNVSTLELGDSALYLCASSFETGANYGYTFGSGTRLTVV.

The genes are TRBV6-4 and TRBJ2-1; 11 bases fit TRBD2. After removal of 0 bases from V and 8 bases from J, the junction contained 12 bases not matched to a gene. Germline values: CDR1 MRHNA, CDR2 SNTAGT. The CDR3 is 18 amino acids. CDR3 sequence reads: CASSDSVRGRLAGYEQFF. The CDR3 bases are TGTGCCAGCAGTGACTCTGTCAGGGGGCGACTAGCGGGATATGAGCAGTTCTTC.

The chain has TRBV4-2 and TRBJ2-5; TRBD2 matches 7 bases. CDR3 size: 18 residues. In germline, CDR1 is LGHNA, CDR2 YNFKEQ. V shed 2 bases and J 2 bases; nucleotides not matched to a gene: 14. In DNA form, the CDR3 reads TGTGCCAGCAGCCAATTCATAACCGGGGGGACCTTTCAAGAGACCCAGTACTTC. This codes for CASSQFITGGTFQETQYF.

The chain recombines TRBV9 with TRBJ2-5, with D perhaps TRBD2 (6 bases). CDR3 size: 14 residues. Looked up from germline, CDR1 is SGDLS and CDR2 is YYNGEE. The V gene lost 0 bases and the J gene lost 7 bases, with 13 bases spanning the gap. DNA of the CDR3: TGTGCCAGCAGCGTAGGGTCAGCGGGCGGGACCCAGTACTTC. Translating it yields CASSVGSAGGTQYF.

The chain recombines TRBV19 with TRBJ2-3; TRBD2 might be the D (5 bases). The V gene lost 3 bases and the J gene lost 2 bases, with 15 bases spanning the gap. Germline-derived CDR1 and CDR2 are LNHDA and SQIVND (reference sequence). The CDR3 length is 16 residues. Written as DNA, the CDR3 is TGTGCCAGTAGTATCTTAAGGACTGGGCTCACAGATACGCAGTATTTT. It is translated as CASSILRTGLTDTQYF. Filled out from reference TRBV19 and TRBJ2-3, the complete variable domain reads DGGITQSPKYLFRKEGQNVTLSCEQNLNHDAMYWYRQDPGQGLRLIYYSQIVNDFQKGDIAEGYSVSREKKESFPLTVTSAQKNPTAFYLCASSILRTGLTDTQYFGPGTRLTVL.

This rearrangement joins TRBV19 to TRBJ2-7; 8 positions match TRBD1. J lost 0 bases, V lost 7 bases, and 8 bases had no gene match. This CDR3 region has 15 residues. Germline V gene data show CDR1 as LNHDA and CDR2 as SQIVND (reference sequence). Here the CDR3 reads CASTPGQASSYEQYF. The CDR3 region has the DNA TGTGCCAGTACCCCGGGACAGGCCAGCTCCTACGAGCAGTACTTC. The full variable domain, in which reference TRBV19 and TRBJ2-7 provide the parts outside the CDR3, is DGGITQSPKYLFRKEGQNVTLSCEQNLNHDAMYWYRQDPGQGLRLIYYSQIVNDFQKGDIAEGYSVSREKKESFPLTVTSAQKNPTAFYLCASTPGQASSYEQYFGPGTRLTVT.

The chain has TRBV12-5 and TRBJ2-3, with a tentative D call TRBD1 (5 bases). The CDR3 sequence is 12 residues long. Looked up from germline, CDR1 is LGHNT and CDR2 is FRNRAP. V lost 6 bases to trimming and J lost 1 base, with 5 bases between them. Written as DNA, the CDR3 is TGTGCTAGTGGACAGGGCACAGATACGCAGTATTTT. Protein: CASGQGTDTQYF.

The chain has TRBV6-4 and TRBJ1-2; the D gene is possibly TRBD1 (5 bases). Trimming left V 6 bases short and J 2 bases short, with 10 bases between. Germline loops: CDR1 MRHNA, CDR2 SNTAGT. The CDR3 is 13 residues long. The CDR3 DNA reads TGTGCCAGCAGCCTGGGGCCCAACTATGGCTACACCTTC. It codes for CASSLGPNYGYTF.

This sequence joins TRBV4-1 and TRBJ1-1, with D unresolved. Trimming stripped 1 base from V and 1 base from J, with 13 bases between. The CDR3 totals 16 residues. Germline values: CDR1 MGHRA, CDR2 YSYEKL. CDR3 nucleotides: TGCGCCAGCAGCCAAGGGCCCCTAATAGGGAACACTGAAGCTTTCTTT. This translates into CASSQGPLIGNTEAFF.

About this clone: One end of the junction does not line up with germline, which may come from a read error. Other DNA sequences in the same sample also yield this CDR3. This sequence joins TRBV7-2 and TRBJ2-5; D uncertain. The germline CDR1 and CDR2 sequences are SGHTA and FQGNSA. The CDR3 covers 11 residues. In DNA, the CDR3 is TGTGCCAGCAGCTACCAGGAGACCCAGTACTTC. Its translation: CASSYQETQYF. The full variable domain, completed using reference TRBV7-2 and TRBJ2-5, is GAGVSQSPSNKVTEKGKDVELRCDPISGHTALYWYRQSLGQGLEFLIYFQGNSAPDKSGLPSDRFSAERTGGSVSTLTIQRTQQEDSAVYLCASSYQETQYFGPGTRLLVL.

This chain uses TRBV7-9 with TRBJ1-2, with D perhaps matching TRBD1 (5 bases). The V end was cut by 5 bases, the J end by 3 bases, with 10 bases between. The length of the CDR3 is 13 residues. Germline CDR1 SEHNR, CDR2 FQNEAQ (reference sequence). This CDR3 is CASSRDGDYGYTF. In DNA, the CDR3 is TGTGCCAGCAGCAGGGACGGGGACTATGGCTACACCTTC. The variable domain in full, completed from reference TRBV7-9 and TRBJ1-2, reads DTGVSQNPRHKITKRGQNVTFRCDPISEHNRLYWYRQTLGQGPEFLTYFQNEAQLEKSRLLSDRFSAERPKGSFSTLEIQRTEQGDSAMYLCASSRDGDYGYTFGSGTRLTVV.

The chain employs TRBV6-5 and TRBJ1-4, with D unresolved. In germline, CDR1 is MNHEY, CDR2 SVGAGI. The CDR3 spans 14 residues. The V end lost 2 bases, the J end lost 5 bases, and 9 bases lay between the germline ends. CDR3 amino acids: CASSYGRRNEKLFF. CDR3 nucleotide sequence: TGTGCCAGCAGTTACGGCAGGCGCAATGAAAAACTGTTTTTT.

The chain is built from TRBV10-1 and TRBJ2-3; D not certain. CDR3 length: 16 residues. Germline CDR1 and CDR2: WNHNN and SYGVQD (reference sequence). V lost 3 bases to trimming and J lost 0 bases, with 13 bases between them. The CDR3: CASSEARVSSTDTQYF. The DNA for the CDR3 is TGCGCCAGCAGTGAAGCCCGGGTTTCTAGCACAGATACGCAGTATTTT.

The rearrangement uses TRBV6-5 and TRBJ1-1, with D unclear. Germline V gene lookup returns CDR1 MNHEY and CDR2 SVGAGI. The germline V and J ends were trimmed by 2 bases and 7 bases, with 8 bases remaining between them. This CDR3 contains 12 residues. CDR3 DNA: TGTGCCAGCAGTTACAGCGGAGATGAAGCTTTCTTT. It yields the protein CASSYSGDEAFF.

Here the CDR3 reads CASSHGLAETNTGELFF. DNA for the CDR3: TGTGCCAGCAGCCACGGACTAGCGGAGACGAACACCGGGGAGCTGTTTTTT. The chain carries TRBV9 and TRBJ2-2; 10 bases match TRBD2. The CDR3 runs to 17 residues. Germline V CDR1 and CDR2: SGDLS, YYNGEE. V was pared by 4 bases and J by 0 bases, with 6 bases of the junction left unmatched.

The CDR3 DNA sequence: TGCAGCGTTCACGGGGGAAGCTCTGGAAACACCATATATTTT. Residues: CSVHGGSSGNTIYF. The chain employs TRBV29-1 and TRBJ1-3, with D possibly TRBD1 on 5 matching bases. The germline CDR1 and CDR2 sequences are SQVTM and ANQGSEA. The V end was cut by 5 bases, the J end by 0 bases, with 11 bases between. CDR3 length equals 14 residues.

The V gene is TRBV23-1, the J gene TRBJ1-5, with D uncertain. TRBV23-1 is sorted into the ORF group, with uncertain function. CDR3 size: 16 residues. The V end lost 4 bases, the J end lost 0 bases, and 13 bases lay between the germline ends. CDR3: CASSRWQVNSNQPQHF. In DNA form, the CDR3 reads TGCGCCAGCAGTCGCTGGCAGGTTAATAGCAATCAGCCCCAGCATTTT.

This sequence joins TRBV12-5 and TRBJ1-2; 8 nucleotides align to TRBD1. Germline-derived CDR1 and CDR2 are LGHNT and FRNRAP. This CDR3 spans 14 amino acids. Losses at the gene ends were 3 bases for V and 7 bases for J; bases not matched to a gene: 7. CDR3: CASGLADRGSGYTF. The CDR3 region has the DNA TGTGCTAGTGGTTTAGCCGACAGGGGTTCTGGCTACACCTTC.

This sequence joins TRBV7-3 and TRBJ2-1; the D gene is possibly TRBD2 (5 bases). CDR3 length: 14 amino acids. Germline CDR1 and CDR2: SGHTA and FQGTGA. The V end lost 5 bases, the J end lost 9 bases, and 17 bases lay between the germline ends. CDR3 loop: CASSRDGAVGEQFF. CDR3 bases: TGTGCCAGCAGCCGGGATGGCGCGGTCGGTGAGCAGTTCTTC.